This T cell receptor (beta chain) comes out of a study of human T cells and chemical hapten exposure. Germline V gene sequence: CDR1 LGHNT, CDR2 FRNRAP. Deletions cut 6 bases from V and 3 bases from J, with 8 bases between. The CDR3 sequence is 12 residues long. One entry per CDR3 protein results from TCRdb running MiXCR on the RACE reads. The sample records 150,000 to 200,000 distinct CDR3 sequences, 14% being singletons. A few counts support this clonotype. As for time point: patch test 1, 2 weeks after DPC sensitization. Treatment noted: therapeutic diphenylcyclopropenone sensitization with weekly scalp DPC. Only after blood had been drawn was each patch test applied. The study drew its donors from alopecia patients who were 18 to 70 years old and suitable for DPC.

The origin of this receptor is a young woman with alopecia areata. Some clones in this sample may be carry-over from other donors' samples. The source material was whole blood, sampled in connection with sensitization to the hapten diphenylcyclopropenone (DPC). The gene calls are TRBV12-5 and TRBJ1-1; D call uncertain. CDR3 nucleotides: TGTGCTAGTGGATCCGGTTACACTGAAGCTTTCTTT. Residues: CASGSGYTEAFF.